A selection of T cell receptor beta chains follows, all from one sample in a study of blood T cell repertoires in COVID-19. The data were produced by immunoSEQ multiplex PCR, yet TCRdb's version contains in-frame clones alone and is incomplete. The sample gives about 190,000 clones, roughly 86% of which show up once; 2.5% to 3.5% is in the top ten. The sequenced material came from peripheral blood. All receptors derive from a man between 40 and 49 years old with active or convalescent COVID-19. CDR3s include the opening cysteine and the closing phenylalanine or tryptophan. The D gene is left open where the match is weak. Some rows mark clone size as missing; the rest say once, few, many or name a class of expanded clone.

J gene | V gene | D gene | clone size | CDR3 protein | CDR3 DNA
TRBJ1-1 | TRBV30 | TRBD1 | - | CAWSVRGRTEAFF | TGTGCCTGGAGTGTCAGGGGGAGAACTGAAGCTTTCTTT
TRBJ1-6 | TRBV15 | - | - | CATSTASNGTPLHF | TGTGCCACCAGCACAGCGTCGAACGGGACACCCCTCCACTTT
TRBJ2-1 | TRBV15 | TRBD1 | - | CATSRDNRGYNEQFF | TGTGCCACCAGCAGAGATAACAGGGGCTACAATGAGCAGTTCTTC
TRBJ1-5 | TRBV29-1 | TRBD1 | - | CSVRQGRSQPQHF | TGCAGCGTTCGACAGGGAAGAAGTCAGCCCCAGCATTTT
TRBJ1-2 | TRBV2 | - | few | CASSEAAEGTNYGYTF | TGTGCCAGCAGTGAAGCGGCGGAGGGGACTAACTATGGCTACACCTTC
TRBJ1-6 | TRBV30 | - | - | CAWSVGAGSNNSPLHF | TGTGCCTGGAGTGTAGGGGCAGGGTCTAATAATTCACCCCTCCACTTT
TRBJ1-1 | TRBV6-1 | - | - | CASSDLGADTEAFF | TGTGCCAGCAGTGACCTGGGGGCGGACACTGAAGCTTTCTTT
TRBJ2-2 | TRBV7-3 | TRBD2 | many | CASSPTSGGSTGELFF | TGTGCCAGCAGCCCGACTAGCGGGGGGTCCACCGGGGAGCTGTTTTTT
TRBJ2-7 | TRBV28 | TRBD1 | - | CASSSGQGAGEQYF | TGTGCCAGCAGTTCGGGACAGGGGGCCGGGGAGCAGTACTTC
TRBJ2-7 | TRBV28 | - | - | CASSPGWPDYEQYF | TGTGCCAGCAGTCCAGGGTGGCCCGATTACGAGCAGTACTTC
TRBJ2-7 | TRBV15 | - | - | CATSRDFGGMTYEQYF | TGTGCCACCAGCAGAGATTTTGGAGGGATGACCTACGAGCAGTACTTC
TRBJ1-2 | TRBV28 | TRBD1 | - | CASSTWTGTAAFYSANYGYTF | TGTGCCAGCAGCACCTGGACCGGGACAGCGGCTTTCTACTCTGCTAACTATGGCTACACCTTC
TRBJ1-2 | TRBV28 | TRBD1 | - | CASHRQGYGYTF | TGTGCCAGTCACCGACAGGGTTATGGCTACACCTTC
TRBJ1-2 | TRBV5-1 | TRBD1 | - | CASSLELQGQYGYTF | TGCGCCAGCAGCTTGGAACTACAGGGGCAATATGGCTACACCTTC
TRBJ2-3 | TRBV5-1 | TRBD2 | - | CASSLHLGLAPDGDTQYF | TGCGCCAGCAGCTTGCACCTAGGACTAGCCCCCGACGGGGATACGCAGTATTTT
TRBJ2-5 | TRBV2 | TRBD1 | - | CASSKQGSQETQYF | TGTGCCAGCAGTAAACAGGGGTCCCAAGAGACCCAGTACTTC
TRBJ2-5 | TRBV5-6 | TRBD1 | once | CASSWDRGGGETQYF | TGTGCCAGCAGCTGGGACAGGGGCGGAGGCGAGACCCAGTACTTC
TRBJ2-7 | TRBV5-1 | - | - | CASNNRPYEQYF | TGCGCCAGCAACAACAGACCCTACGAGCAGTACTTC
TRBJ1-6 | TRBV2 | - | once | CASSEEAGSHNSPLHF | TGTGCCAGCAGTGAAGAAGCAGGGTCCCATAATTCACCCCTCCACTTT
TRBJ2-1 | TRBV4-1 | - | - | CASSHPGTPDNEQFF | TGCGCCAGCAGCCACCCCGGGACTCCGGACAATGAGCAGTTCTTC
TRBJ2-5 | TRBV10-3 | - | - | CAITSDSTRTQYF | TGTGCCATCACCTCGGACAGCACAAGGACCCAGTACTTC
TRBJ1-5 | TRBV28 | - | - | CASNREYSNQPQHF | TGTGCCAGCAATAGAGAGTATAGCAATCAGCCCCAGCATTTT
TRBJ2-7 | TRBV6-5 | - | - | CASLLQGFYEQYF | TGTGCCAGCTTACTACAGGGTTTCTACGAGCAGTACTTC
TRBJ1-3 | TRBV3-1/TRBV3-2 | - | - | CASSPGQFGSGNTIYF | TGTGCCAGCAGCCCTGGACAGTTCGGCTCTGGAAACACCATATATTTT
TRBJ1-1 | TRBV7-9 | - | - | CASSLAGTLETEAFF | TGTGCCAGCAGCTTAGCAGGCACCCTGGAGACTGAAGCTTTCTTT
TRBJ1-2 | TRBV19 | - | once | CASSISRANYGYTF | TGTGCCAGTAGTATATCTCGGGCTAACTATGGCTACACCTTC
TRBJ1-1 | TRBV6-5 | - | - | CASTRRGDAEAFF | TGTGCCAGCACCCGCCGCGGGGATGCTGAAGCTTTCTTT
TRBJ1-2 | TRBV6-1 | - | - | CASSDPGNYGYTF | TGTGCCAGCAGTGATCCGGGAAACTATGGCTACACCTTC
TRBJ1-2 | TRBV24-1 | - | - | CATSDLLEDYGYTF | TGTGCCACCAGTGATTTACTCGAAGACTATGGCTACACCTTC